This entry describes one TCR beta chain. Its specificity is unknown. Generated by immunoSEQ multiplex PCR, the TCRdb table keeps only in-frame clones and is missing some. Among over 250,000 clones listed, 65% to 90% were seen once. This specimen belongs to a study of cytomegalovirus exposure and HLA in healthy donors. Study-wide context: The roughly 130 validation repertoires used the same platform as the approximately 670 first-cohort repertoires (as reported by a later analysis). Study-level points and caveats: Rarity marked most TCR sequences, yet some public TCRs occurred in many donors. Cytomegalovirus-associated TCR beta chains were listed, numbering roughly 150.

This receptor was obtained from a woman under 30 in good health and CMV-seronegative. The sequenced material came from PBMCs.

This chain's CDR3 is CASSPHYTRETQYF. CDR3 coding DNA: TGTGCCAGCAGTCCGCACTACACAAGGGAGACCCAGTACTTC. This chain connects TRBV6-5 to TRBJ2-5; D call uncertain. The CDR3 is 14 amino acids. V was shortened by 5 bases and J by 5 bases, with 15 bases between the two germline ends. In germline, CDR1 is MNHEY, CDR2 SVGAGI.